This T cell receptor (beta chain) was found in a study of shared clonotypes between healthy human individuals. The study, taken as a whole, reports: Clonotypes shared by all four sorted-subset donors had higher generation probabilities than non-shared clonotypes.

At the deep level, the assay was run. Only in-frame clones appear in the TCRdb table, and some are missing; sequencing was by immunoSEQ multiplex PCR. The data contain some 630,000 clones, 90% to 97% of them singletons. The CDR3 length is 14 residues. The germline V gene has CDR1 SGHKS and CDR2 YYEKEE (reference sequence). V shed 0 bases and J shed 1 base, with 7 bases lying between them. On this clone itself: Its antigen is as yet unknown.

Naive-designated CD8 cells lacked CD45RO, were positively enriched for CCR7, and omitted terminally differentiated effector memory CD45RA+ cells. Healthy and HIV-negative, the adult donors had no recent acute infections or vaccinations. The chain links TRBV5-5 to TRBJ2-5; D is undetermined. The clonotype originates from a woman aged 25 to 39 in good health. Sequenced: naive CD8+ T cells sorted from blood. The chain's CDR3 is CASSLGHSQETQYF. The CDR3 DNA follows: TGTGCCAGCAGCTTGGGACACTCCCAAGAGACCCAGTACTTC.